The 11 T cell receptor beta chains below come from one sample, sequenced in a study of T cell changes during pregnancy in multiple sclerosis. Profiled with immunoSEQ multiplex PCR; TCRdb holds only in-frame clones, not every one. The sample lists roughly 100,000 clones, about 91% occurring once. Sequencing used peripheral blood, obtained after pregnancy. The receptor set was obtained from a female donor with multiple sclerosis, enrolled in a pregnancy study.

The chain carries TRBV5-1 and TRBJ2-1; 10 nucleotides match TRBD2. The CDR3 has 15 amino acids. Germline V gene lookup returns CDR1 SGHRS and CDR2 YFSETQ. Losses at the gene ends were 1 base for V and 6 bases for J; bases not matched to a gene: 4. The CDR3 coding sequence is TGCGCCAGCAGCTTGATTACTAGCGGGACCAATGAGCAGTTCTTC. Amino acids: CASSLITSGTNEQFF.

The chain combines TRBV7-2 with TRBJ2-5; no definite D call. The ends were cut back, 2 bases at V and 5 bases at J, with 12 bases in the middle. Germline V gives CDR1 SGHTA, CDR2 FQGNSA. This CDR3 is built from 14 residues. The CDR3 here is CASSLSSILETQYF. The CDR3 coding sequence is TGTGCCAGCAGCTTAAGTAGCATCCTGGAGACCCAGTACTTC.

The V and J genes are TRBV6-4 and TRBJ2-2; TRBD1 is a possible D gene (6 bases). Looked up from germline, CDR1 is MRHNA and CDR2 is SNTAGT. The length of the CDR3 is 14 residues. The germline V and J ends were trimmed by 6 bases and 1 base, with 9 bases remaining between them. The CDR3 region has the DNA TGTGCCAGCAGCTTACAGGGGAACACCGGGGAGCTGTTTTTT. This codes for CASSLQGNTGELFF.

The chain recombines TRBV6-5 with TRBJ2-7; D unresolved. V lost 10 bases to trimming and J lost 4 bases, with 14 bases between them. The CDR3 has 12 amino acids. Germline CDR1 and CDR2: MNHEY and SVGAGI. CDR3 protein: CATRAGQYEQYF. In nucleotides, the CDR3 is TGTGCCACCCGAGCAGGTCAATACGAGCAGTACTTC.

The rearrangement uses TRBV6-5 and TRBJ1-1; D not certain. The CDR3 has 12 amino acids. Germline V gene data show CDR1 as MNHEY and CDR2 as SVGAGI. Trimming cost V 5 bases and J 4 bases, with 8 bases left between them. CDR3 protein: CASSDRGTEAFF. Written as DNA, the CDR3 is TGTGCCAGCAGTGACCGGGGCACTGAAGCTTTCTTT.

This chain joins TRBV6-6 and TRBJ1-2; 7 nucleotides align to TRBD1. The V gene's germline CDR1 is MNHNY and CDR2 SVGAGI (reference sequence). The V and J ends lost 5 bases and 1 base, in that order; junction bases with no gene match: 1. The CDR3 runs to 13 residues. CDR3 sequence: CASSRDSNYGYTF. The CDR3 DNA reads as TGTGCCAGCAGTCGGGACAGTAACTATGGCTACACCTTC.

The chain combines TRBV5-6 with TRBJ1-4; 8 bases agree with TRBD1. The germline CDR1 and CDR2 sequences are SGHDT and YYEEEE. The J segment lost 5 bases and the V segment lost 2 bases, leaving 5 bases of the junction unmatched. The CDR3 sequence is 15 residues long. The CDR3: CASSFRTGHNEKLFF. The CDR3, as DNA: TGTGCCAGCAGCTTCCGGACAGGGCACAATGAAAAACTGTTTTTT.

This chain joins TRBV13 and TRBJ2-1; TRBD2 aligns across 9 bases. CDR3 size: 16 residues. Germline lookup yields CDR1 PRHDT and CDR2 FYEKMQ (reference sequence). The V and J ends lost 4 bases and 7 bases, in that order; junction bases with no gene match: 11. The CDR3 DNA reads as TGTGCCAGCAGCTCCCCGTGGAGCGGGAGGCCTAATGAGCAGTTCTTC. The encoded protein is CASSSPWSGRPNEQFF. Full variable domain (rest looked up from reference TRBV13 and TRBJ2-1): AAGVIQSPRHLIKEKRETATLKCYPIPRHDTVYWYQQGPGQDPQFLISFYEKMQSDKGSIPDRFSAQQFSDYHSELNMSSLELGDSALYFCASSSPWSGRPNEQFFGPGTRLTVL.

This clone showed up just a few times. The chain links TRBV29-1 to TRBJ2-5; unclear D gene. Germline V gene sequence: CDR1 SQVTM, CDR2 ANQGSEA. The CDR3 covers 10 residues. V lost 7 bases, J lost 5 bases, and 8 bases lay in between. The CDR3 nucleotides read TGCAGCGCCCGGCGGGAGACCCAGTACTTC. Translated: CSARRETQYF.

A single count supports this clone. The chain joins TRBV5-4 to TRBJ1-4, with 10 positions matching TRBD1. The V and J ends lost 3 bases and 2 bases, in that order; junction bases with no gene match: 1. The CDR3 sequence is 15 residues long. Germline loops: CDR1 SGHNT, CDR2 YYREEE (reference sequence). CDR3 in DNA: TGTGCCAGCAGCTCGACAGGGGGCACTAATGAAAAACTGTTTTTT. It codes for CASSSTGGTNEKLFF.

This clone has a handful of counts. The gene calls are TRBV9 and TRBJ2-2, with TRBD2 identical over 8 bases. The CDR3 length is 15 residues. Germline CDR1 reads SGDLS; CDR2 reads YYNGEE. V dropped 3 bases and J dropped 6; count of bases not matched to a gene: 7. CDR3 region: CASSEGTRGAGELFF. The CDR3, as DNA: TGTGCCAGCAGCGAGGGGACTAGGGGCGCCGGGGAGCTGTTTTTT.